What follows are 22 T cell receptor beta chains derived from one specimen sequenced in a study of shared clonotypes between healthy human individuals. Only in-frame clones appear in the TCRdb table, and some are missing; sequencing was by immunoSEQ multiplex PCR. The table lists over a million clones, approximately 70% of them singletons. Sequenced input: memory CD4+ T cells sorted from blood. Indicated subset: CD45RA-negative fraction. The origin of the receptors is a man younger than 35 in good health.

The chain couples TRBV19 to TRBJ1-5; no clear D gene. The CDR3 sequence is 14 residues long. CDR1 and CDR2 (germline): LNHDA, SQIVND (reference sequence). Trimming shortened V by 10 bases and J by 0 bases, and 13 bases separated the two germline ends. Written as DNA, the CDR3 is TGTGCCACCTCCCGGAGTACTAGCAATCAGCCCCAGCATTTT. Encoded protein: CATSRSTSNQPQHF.

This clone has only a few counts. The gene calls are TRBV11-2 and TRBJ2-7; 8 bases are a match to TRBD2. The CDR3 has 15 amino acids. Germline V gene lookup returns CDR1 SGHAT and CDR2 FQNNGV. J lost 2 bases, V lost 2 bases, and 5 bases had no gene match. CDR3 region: CASSLRTSSAYEQYF. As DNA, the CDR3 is TGTGCCAGCAGCTTAAGGACTAGCAGCGCCTACGAGCAGTACTTC.

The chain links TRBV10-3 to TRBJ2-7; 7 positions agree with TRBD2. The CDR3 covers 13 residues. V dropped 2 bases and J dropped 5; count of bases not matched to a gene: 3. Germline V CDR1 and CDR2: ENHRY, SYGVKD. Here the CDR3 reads CAISEGRGNEQYF. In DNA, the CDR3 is TGTGCCATCAGTGAGGGGCGGGGGAACGAGCAGTACTTC.

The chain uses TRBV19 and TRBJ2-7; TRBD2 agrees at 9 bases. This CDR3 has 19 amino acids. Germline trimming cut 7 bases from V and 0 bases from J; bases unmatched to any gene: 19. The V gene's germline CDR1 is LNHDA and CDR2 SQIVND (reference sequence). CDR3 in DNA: TGTGCCAGTACCCCGACAGGGTCACTAGCGGGTGCGGTCTCCTACGAGCAGTACTTC. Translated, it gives CASTPTGSLAGAVSYEQYF.

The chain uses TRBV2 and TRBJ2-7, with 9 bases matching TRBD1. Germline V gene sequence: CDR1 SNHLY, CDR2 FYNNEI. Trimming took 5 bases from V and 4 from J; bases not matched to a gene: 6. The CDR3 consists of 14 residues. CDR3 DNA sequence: TGTGCCAGCAGTTACAACAGGGGGCCGTACGAGCAGTACTTC. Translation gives CASSYNRGPYEQYF.

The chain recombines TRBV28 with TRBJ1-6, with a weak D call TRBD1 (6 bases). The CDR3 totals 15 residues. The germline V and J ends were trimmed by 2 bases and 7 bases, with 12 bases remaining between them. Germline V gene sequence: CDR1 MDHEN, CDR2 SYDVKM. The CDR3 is CASSLLQGYNSPLHF. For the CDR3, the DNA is TGTGCCAGCAGTTTACTACAGGGTTACAATTCACCCCTCCACTTT.

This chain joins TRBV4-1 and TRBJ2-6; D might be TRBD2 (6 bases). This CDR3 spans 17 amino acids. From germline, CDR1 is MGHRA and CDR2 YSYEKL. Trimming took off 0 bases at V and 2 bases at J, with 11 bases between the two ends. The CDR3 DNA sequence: TGCGCCAGCAGCCAAGATTTTGGCGGGGCTGGGGCCAACGTCCTGACTTTC. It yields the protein CASSQDFGGAGANVLTF.

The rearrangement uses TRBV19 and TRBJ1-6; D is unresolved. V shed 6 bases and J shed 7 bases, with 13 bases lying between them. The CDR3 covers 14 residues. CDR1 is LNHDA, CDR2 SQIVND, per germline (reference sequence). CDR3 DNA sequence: TGTGCCAGTAGACCGACGGGTGGCAATTCACCCCTCCACTTT. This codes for CASRPTGGNSPLHF.

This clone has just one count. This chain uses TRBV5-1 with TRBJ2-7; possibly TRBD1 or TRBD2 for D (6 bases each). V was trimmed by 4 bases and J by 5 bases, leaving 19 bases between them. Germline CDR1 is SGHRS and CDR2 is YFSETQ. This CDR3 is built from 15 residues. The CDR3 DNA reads TGCGCCAGCAGCAAGGAAGGGGGGAGGCCGGACGAGCAGTACTTC. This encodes CASSKEGGRPDEQYF.

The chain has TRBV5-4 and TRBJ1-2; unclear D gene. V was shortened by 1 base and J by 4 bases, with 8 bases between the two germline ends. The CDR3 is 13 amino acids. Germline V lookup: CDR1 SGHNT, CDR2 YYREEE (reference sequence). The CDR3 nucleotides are TGTGCCAGCAGCTTGCCCGTGGTCTATGGCTACACCTTC. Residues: CASSLPVVYGYTF. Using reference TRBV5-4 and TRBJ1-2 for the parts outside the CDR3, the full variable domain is ETGVTQSPTHLIKTRGQQVTLRCSSQSGHNTVSWYQQALGQGPQFIFQYYREEENGRGNFPPRFSGLQFPNYSSELNVNALELDDSALYLCASSLPVVYGYTFGSGTRLTVV.

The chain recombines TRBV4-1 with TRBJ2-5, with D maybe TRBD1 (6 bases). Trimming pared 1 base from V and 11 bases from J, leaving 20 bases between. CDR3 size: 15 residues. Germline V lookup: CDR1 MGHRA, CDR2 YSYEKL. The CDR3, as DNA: TGCGCCAGCAGCCAAGCTATAGGACAGAGGGGGACGCAGTACTTC. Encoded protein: CASSQAIGQRGTQYF.

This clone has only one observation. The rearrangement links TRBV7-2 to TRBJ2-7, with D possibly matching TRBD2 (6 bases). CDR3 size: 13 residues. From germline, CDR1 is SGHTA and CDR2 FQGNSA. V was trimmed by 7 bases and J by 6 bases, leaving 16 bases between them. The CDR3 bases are TGTGCCAGCACCCCCGGGAGAGTAGGCGAGCAGTACTTC. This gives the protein CASTPGRVGEQYF.

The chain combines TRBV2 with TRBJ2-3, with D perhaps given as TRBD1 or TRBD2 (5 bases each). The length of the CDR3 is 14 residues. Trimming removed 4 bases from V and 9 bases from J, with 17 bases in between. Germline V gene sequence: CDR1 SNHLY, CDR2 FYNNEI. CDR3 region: CASSGATRGRTQYF. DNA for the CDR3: TGTGCCAGCAGTGGAGCGACGAGGGGCCGGACGCAGTATTTT.

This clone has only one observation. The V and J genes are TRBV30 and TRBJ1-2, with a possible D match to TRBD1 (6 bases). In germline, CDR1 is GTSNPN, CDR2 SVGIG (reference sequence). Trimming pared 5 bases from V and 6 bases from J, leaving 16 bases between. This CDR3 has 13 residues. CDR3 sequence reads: CAWQHPQGNGYTF. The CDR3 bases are TGTGCCTGGCAGCACCCACAGGGTAATGGCTACACCTTC.

CDR3 amino acids: CASSLGIAGGLQETQYF. For the CDR3, the DNA is TGTGCCAGCAGCTTAGGGATAGCGGGGGGTCTCCAAGAGACCCAGTACTTC. This chain connects TRBV7-6 to TRBJ2-5, with 10 bases lining up with TRBD2. V shed 1 base and J 1 base; nucleotides not matched to a gene: 6. Germline V CDR1 and CDR2: SGHVS, FNYEAQ. CDR3 length equals 17 residues.

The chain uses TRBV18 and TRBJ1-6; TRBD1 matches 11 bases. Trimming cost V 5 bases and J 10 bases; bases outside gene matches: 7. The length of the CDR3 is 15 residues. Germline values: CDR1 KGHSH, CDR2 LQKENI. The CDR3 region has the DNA TGTGCCAGCTCAAGTCCGGACAGGGGGCAATCACCCCTCCACTTT. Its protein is CASSSPDRGQSPLHF.

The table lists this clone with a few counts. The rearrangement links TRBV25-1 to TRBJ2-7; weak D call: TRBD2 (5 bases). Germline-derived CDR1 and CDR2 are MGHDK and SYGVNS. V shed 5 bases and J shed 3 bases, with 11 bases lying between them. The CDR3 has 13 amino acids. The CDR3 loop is CASSRGSIYEQYF. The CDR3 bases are TGTGCCAGCAGTCGAGGGAGTATCTACGAGCAGTACTTC.

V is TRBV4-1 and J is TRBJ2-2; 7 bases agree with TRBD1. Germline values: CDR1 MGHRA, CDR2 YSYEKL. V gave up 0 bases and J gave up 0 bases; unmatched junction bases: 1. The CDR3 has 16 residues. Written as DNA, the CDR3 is TGCGCCAGCAGCCAAGAAACAGGGGCGAACACCGGGGAGCTGTTTTTT. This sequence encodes CASSQETGANTGELFF.

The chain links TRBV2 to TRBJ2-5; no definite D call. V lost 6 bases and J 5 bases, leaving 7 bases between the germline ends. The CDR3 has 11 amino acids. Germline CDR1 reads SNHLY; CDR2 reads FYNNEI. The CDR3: CASRKAETQYF. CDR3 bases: TGTGCCAGCAGGAAGGCGGAGACCCAGTACTTC.

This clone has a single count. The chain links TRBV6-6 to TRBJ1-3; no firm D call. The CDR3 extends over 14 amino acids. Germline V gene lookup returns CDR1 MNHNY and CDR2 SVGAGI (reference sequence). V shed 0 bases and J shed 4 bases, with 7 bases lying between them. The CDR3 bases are TGTGCCAGCAGTTACTCGGAGAAAGGAAACACCATATATTTT. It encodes CASSYSEKGNTIYF.

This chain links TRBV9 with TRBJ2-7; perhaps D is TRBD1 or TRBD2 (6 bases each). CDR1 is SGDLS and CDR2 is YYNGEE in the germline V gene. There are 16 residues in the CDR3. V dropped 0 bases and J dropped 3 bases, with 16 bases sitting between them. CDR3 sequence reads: CASSVAPGARGYEQYF. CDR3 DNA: TGTGCCAGCAGCGTAGCTCCAGGGGCGCGGGGCTACGAGCAGTACTTC.

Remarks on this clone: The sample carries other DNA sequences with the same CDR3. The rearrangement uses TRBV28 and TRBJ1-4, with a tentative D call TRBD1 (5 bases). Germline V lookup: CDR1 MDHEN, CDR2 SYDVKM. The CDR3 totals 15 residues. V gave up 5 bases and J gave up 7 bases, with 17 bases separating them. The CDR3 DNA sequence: TGTGCCAGCAGTCCTCCAGGGCCATCGGGTGAAAAACTGTTTTTT. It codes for CASSPPGPSGEKLFF.